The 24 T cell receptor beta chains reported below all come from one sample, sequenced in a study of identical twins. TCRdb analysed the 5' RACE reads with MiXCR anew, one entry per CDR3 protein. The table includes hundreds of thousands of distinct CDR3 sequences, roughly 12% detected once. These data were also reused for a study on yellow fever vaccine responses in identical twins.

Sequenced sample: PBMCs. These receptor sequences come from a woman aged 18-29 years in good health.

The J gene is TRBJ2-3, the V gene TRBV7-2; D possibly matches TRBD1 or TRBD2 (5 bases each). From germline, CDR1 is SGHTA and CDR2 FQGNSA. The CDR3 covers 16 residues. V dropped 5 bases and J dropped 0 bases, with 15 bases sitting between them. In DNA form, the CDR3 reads TGTGCCAGCAGCCCTAGGGGACCCACTAGCACAGATACGCAGTATTTT. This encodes CASSPRGPTSTDTQYF. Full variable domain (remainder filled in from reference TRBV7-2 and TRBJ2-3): GAGVSQSPSNKVTEKGKDVELRCDPISGHTALYWYRQSLGQGLEFLIYFQGNSAPDKSGLPSDRFSAERTGGSVSTLTIQRTQQEDSAVYLCASSPRGPTSTDTQYFGPGTRLTVL.

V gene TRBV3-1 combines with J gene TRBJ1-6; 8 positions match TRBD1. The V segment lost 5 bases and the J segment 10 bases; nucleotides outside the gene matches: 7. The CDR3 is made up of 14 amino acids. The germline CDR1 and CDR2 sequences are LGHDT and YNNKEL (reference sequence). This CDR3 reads CASSGRTGNSPLHF. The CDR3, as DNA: TGTGCCAGCAGCGGGAGGACAGGGAACTCACCCCTCCACTTT.

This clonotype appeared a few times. CDR3 sequence reads: CASSQDTRTPYQETQYF. The CDR3 coding sequence is TGCGCCAGCAGCCAAGATACGAGGACTCCGTACCAAGAGACCCAGTACTTC. J is TRBJ2-5 and V is TRBV4-1; D perhaps matches TRBD2 (5 bases). V lost 0 bases, J lost 0 bases, and 14 bases lay in between. The CDR3 has 17 residues. Germline values: CDR1 MGHRA, CDR2 YSYEKL.

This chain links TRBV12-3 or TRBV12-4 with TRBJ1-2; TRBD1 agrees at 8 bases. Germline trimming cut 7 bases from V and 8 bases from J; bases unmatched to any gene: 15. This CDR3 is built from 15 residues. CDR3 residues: CASTLEARGRRGYTF. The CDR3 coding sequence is TGTGCCAGCACCCTAGAGGCCAGGGGGCGCCGGGGCTACACCTTC.

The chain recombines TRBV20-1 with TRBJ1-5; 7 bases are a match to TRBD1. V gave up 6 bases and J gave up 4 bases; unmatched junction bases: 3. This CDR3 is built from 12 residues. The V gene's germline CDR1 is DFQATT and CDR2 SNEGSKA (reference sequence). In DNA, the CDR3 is TGCAGTGCGGAGGGACAGAATCAGCCCCAGCATTTT. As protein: CSAEGQNQPQHF.

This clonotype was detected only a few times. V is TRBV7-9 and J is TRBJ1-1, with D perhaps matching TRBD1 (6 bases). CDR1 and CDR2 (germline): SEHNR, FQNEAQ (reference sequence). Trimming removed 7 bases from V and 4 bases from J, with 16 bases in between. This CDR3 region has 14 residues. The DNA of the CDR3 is TGTGCCAGCACCTCGAAGGAGGGGGGCACTGAAGCTTTCTTT. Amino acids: CASTSKEGGTEAFF.

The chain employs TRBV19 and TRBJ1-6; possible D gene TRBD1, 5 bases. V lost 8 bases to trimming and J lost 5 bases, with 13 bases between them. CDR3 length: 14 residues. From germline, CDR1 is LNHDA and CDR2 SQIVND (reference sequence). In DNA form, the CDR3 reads TGTGCCAGTCGGGACGGAGGGCATAATTCACCCCTCCACTTT. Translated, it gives CASRDGGHNSPLHF.

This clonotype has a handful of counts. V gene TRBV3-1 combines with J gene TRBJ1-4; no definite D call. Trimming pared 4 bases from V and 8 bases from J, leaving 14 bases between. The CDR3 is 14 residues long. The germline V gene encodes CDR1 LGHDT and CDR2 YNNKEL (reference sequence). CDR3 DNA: TGTGCCAGCAGCCCGCGGGCCACCGGAGAAAAACTGTTTTTT. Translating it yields CASSPRATGEKLFF.

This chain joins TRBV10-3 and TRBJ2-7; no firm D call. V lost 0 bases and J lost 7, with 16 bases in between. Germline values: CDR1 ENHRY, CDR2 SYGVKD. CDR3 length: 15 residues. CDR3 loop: CAISESEGRLWEQYV. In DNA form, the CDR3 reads TGTGCCATCAGTGAGTCGGAAGGTCGTCTCTGGGAGCAGTACGTC.

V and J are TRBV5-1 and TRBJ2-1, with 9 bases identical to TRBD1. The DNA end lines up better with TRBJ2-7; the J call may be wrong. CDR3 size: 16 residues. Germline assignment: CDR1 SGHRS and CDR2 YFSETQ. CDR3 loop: CASSLGDRAAYNEQYF. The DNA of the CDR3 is TGCGCCAGCAGCTTGGGGGACAGGGCGGCCTACAATGAGCAGTACTTC.

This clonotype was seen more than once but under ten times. The CDR3, as DNA: TGTGCCATCAGTGATCGGGCAGGGGACACTGAAGCTTTCTTT. It codes for CAISDRAGDTEAFF. V is TRBV10-3 and J is TRBJ1-1; maybe TRBD1 (6 bases). Germline CDR1 is ENHRY and CDR2 is SYGVKD. V lost 3 bases and J 3 bases, leaving 11 bases between the germline ends. This CDR3 is built from 14 residues.

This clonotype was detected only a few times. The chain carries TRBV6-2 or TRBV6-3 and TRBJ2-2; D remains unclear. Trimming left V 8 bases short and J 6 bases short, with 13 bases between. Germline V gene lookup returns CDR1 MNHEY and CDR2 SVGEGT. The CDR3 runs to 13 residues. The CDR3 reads CASANMMAGELFF. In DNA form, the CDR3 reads TGTGCCAGCGCCAATATGATGGCCGGGGAGCTGTTTTTT.

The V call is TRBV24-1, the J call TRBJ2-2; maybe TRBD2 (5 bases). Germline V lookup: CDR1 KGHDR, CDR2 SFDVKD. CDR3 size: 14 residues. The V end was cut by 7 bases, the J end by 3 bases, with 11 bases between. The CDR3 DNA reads TGTGCCACCAGCGGGGTTAGGGACACCGGGGAGCTGTTTTTT. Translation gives CATSGVRDTGELFF.

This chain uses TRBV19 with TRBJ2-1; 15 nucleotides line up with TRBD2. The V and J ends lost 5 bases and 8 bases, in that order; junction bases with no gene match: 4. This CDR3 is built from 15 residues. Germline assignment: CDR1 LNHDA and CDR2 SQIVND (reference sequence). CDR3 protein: CASSDRTSGRDEQFF. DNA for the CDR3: TGTGCCAGTAGTGACCGGACTAGCGGGAGGGATGAGCAGTTCTTC. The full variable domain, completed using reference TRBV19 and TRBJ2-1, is DGGITQSPKYLFRKEGQNVTLSCEQNLNHDAMYWYRQDPGQGLRLIYYSQIVNDFQKGDIAEGYSVSREKKESFPLTVTSAQKNPTAFYLCASSDRTSGRDEQFFGPGTRLTVL.

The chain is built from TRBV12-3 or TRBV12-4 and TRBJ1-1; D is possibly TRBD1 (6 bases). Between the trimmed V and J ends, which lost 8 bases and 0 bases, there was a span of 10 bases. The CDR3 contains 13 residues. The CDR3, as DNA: TGTGCCAGCCAGGACAGACTGAACACTGAAGCTTTCTTT. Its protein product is CASQDRLNTEAFF.

The CDR3 spells CSARVPLQDEQYF. The CDR3 nucleotides are TGCAGTGCTAGAGTTCCCCTCCAGGACGAGCAGTACTTC. This chain joins TRBV20-1 and TRBJ2-7; unclear D gene. CDR1 DFQATT and CDR2 SNEGSKA come from the germline V gene (reference sequence). CDR3 length: 13 amino acids. Trimming left V 1 base short and J 5 bases short, with 12 bases between.

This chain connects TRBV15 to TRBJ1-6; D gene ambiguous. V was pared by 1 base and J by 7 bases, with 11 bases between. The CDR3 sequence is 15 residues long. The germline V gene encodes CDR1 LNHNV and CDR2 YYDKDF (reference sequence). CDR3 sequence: CATSRVLLGNSPLHF. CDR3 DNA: TGTGCCACCAGCAGAGTACTCCTGGGCAATTCACCCCTCCACTTT.

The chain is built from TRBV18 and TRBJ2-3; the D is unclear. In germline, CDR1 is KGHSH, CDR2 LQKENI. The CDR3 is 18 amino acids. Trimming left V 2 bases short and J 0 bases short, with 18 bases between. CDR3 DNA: TGTGCCAGCTCACCATTCGTTTTAGGGAAGCAAAGCACAGATACGCAGTATTTT. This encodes CASSPFVLGKQSTDTQYF.

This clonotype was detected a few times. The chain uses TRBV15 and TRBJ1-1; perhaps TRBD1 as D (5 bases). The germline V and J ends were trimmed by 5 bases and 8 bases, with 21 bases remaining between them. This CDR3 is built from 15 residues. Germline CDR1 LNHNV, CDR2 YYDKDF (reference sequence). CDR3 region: CATSFGAAGRTEAFF. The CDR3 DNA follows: TGTGCCACCAGCTTTGGGGCGGCGGGGCGAACGGAAGCTTTCTTT.

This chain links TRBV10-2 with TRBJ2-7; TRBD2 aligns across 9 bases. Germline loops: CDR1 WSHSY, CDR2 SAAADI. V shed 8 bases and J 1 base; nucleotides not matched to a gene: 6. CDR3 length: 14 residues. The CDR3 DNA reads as TGCGCCAGCCTTTCAGCGGGAGGTTCCTACGAGCAGTACTTC. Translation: CASLSAGGSYEQYF.

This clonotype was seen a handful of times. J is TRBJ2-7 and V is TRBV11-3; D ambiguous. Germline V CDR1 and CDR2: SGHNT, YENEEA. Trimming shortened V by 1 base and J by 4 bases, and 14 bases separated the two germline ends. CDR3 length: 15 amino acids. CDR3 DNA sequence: TGTGCCAGCAGCTTAGGACCGACAAGTACTTACGAGCAGTACTTC. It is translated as CASSLGPTSTYEQYF.

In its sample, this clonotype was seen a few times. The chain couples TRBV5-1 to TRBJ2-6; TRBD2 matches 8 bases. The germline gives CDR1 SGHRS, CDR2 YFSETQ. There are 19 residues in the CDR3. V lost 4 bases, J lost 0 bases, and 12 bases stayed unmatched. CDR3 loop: CASSGTSPKLSSGANVLTF. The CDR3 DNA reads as TGCGCCAGCAGCGGGACTAGTCCGAAACTTAGCTCTGGGGCCAACGTCCTGACTTTC.

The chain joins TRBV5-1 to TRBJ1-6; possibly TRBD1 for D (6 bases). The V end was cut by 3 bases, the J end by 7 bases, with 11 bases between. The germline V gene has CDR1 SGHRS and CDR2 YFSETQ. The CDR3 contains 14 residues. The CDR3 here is CASSYRESNSPLHF. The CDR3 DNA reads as TGCGCCAGCAGCTACAGGGAATCCAATTCACCCCTCCACTTT.

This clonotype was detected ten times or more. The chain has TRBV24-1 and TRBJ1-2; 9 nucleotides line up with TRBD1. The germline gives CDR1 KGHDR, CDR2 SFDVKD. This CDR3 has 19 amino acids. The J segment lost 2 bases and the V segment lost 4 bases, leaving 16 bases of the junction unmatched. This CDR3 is CATSDSGTGSWMGNYGYTF. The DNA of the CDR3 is TGTGCCACCAGTGACTCCGGGACAGGGAGTTGGATGGGGAACTATGGCTACACCTTC.